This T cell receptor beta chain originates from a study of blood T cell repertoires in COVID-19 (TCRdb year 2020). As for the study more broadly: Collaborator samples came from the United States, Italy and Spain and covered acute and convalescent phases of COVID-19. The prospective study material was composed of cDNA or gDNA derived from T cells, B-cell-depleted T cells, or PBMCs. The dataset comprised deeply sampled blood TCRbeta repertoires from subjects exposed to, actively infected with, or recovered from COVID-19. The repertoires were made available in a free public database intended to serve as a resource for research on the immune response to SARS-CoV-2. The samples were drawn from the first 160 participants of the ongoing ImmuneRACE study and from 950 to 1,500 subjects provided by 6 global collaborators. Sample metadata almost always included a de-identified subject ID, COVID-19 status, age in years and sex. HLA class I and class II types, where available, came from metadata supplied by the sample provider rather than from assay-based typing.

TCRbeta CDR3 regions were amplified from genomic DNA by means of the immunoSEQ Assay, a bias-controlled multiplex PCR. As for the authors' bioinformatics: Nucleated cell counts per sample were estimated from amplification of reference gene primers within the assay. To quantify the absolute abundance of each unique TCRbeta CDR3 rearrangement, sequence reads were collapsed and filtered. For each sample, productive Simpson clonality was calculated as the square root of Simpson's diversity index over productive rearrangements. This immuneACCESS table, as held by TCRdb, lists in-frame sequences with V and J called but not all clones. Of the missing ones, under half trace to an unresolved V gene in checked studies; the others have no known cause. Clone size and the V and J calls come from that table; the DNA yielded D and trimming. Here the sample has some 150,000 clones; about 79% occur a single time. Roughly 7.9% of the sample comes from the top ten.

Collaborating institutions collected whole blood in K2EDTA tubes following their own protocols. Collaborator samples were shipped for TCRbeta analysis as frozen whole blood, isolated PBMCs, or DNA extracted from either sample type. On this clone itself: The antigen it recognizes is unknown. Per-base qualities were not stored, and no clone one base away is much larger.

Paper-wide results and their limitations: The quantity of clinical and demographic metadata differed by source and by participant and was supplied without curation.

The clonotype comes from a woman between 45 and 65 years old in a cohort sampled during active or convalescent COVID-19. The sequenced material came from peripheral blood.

The bases read TGTGCCACCAGCTCCCCGGTGACAGGGGACTATGGCTACACCTTC. Translated, this gives CATSSPVTGDYGYTF. Recombination connected TRBV15 to TRBJ1-2, and TRBD1 aligns with 8 junction nucleotides. Germline trimming amounts to 5 bases on V and 3 bases on J, with 8 as the count of junction bases outside the gene matches. CDR1 and CDR2, looked up from the germline V gene (reference sequence), are LNHNV and YYDKDF. Its CDR3 holds 15 amino acids, cysteine through phenylalanine. Of all the DNA, just the CDR3 is kept, 45 bases in frame from base 1. The variable domain in full, with residues beyond the CDR3 obtained from the reference TRBV15 and TRBJ1-2 genes, is DAMVIQNPRYQVTQFGKPVTLSCSQTLNHNVMYWYQQKSSQAPKLLFHYYDKDFNNEADTPDNFQSRRPNTSFCFLDIRSPGLGDTAMYLCATSSPVTGDYGYTFGSGTRLTVV.